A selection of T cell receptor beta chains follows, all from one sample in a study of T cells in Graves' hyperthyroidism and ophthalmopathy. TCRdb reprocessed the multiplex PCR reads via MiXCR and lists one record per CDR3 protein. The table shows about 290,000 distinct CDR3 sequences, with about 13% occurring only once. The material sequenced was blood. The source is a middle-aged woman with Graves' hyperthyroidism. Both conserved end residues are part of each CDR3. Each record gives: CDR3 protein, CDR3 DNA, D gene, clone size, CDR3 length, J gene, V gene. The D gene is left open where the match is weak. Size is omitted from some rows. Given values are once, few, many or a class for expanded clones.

cdr3_aa: CSVGESEKLFF
cdr3_nt: TGCAGCGTAGGGGAGAGCGAAAAACTGTTTTTT
d_call: NA
clone_size: few
cdr3_length: 11
j_call: TRBJ1-4
v_call: TRBV29-1

cdr3_aa: CASSPRTSGSREQFF
cdr3_nt: TGTGCCAGTAGTCCCCGGACTAGCGGGTCGCGTGAGCAGTTCTTC
d_call: TRBD2
clone_size: few
cdr3_length: 15
j_call: TRBJ2-1
v_call: TRBV19

cdr3_aa: CASRDHRDEQFF
cdr3_nt: TGTGCCAGCAGAGACCACCGAGATGAGCAGTTCTTC
d_call: NA
clone_size: many
cdr3_length: 12
j_call: TRBJ2-1
v_call: TRBV3-1

cdr3_aa: CASSLTPYEQYF
cdr3_nt: TGTGCCAGCAGCTTAACACCCTACGAGCAGTACTTC
d_call: NA
clone_size: many
cdr3_length: 12
j_call: TRBJ2-7
v_call: TRBV7-2

cdr3_aa: CASSLVVDYEQYF
cdr3_nt: TGTGCCAGCAGCTTAGTGGTCGACTACGAGCAGTACTTC
d_call: NA
clone_size: many
cdr3_length: 13
j_call: TRBJ2-7
v_call: TRBV11-2

cdr3_aa: CASSIAGGDNEQFF
cdr3_nt: TGTGCCAGTAGTATAGCGGGAGGGGATAATGAGCAGTTCTTC
d_call: TRBD2
clone_size: NA
cdr3_length: 14
j_call: TRBJ2-1
v_call: TRBV19

cdr3_aa: CASSKGGQLETQYF
cdr3_nt: TGTGCCAGCAGCAAAGGAGGCCAGCTCGAGACCCAGTACTTC
d_call: NA
clone_size: many
cdr3_length: 14
j_call: TRBJ2-5
v_call: TRBV7-9

cdr3_aa: CASSSLGREEFF
cdr3_nt: TGTGCCAGCAGCTCCCTCGGACGCGAGGAGTTCTTC
d_call: NA
clone_size: many
cdr3_length: 12
j_call: TRBJ2-1
v_call: TRBV7-9

cdr3_aa: CASIPTSGRNEQFF
cdr3_nt: TGTGCCAGCATCCCGACTAGCGGGAGGAATGAGCAGTTCTTC
d_call: TRBD2
clone_size: many
cdr3_length: 14
j_call: TRBJ2-1
v_call: TRBV28

cdr3_aa: CSVRATQGGEQYF
cdr3_nt: TGCAGTGTAAGAGCCACCCAGGGGGGCGAGCAGTACTTC
d_call: NA
clone_size: many
cdr3_length: 13
j_call: TRBJ2-7
v_call: TRBV20-1

cdr3_aa: CATSDRAVREPQHF
cdr3_nt: TGTGCCACCAGTGACAGGGCGGTAAGGGAGCCCCAGCATTTT
d_call: NA
clone_size: many
cdr3_length: 14
j_call: TRBJ1-5
v_call: TRBV24-1

cdr3_aa: CASSPGTSGRASNEQFF
cdr3_nt: TGTGCCAGCAGCCCAGGCACTAGCGGGAGGGCCTCCAATGAGCAGTTCTTC
d_call: TRBD2
clone_size: NA
cdr3_length: 17
j_call: TRBJ2-1
v_call: TRBV11-2

cdr3_aa: CASSEAGDGSQHF
cdr3_nt: TGTGCCAGCAGTGAAGCGGGGGACGGTTCCCAGCATTTT
d_call: NA
clone_size: many
cdr3_length: 13
j_call: TRBJ1-5
v_call: TRBV6-1

cdr3_aa: CASRPGQAFYEQYF
cdr3_nt: TGTGCCAGCCGCCCAGGGCAGGCTTTTTACGAGCAGTACTTC
d_call: NA
clone_size: many
cdr3_length: 14
j_call: TRBJ2-7
v_call: TRBV28

cdr3_aa: CASSLDSRGGDTQYF
cdr3_nt: TGTGCCAGCAGCTTAGATAGTCGGGGGGGGGATACGCAGTATTTT
d_call: TRBD2
clone_size: many
cdr3_length: 15
j_call: TRBJ2-3
v_call: TRBV11-2

cdr3_aa: CASSRGQQNTEAFF
cdr3_nt: TGTGCCAGCAGCCGCGGACAGCAGAACACTGAAGCTTTCTTT
d_call: NA
clone_size: NA
cdr3_length: 14
j_call: TRBJ1-1
v_call: TRBV7-9

cdr3_aa: CASSLDETGELFF
cdr3_nt: TGTGCCAGCAGCTTAGATGAGACCGGGGAGCTGTTTTTT
d_call: NA
clone_size: many
cdr3_length: 13
j_call: TRBJ2-2
v_call: TRBV7-6

cdr3_aa: CASGRQGAGPADSPLHF
cdr3_nt: TGTGCCAGCGGCAGACAGGGGGCGGGTCCGGCCGATTCACCCCTCCACTTT
d_call: TRBD1
clone_size: many
cdr3_length: 17
j_call: TRBJ1-6
v_call: TRBV7-2

cdr3_aa: CASSLEQGATEAFF
cdr3_nt: TGTGCCAGCAGTCTAGAACAGGGCGCCACTGAAGCTTTCTTT
d_call: NA
clone_size: many
cdr3_length: 14
j_call: TRBJ1-1
v_call: TRBV5-4

cdr3_aa: CASSEVLSSGRAYNEQFF
cdr3_nt: TGTGCCAGCAGTGAAGTCCTTTCTAGCGGGAGGGCATACAATGAGCAGTTCTTC
d_call: TRBD2
clone_size: many
cdr3_length: 18
j_call: TRBJ2-1
v_call: TRBV6-1

cdr3_aa: CASSQGGQGAAETQYF
cdr3_nt: TGTGCCAGCAGCCAGGGTGGACAGGGGGCGGCGGAGACCCAGTACTTC
d_call: TRBD1
clone_size: many
cdr3_length: 16
j_call: TRBJ2-5
v_call: TRBV7-9

cdr3_aa: CASNDAGEGTQYF
cdr3_nt: TGTGCCAGCAACGATGCCGGGGAAGGGACCCAGTACTTC
d_call: NA
clone_size: NA
cdr3_length: 13
j_call: TRBJ2-5
v_call: TRBV5-8

cdr3_aa: CSARDGRAQSDTQYF
cdr3_nt: TGCAGTGCTAGAGATGGGCGGGCCCAGTCAGATACGCAGTATTTT
d_call: NA
clone_size: many
cdr3_length: 15
j_call: TRBJ2-3
v_call: TRBV20-1

cdr3_aa: CASSLGQSAYGYTF
cdr3_nt: TGTGCCAGCAGTTTAGGACAGTCAGCCTATGGCTACACCTTC
d_call: NA
clone_size: many
cdr3_length: 14
j_call: TRBJ1-2
v_call: TRBV28

cdr3_aa: CASSLQGRGTDTQYF
cdr3_nt: TGTGCCAGCAGTCTACAGGGTCGGGGCACAGATACGCAGTATTTT
d_call: NA
clone_size: many
cdr3_length: 15
j_call: TRBJ2-3
v_call: TRBV27

cdr3_aa: CASSPGTDSYEQYF
cdr3_nt: TGTGCCAGCTCACCCGGGACAGACTCCTACGAGCAGTACTTC
d_call: TRBD1
clone_size: NA
cdr3_length: 14
j_call: TRBJ2-7
v_call: TRBV18

cdr3_aa: CASSLLRGRAHNEQFF
cdr3_nt: TGTGCCAGCAGTTTGTTACGCGGGAGGGCCCACAATGAGCAGTTCTTC
d_call: TRBD2
clone_size: many
cdr3_length: 16
j_call: TRBJ2-1
v_call: TRBV12-3/TRBV12-4

cdr3_aa: CASSISGDGYGYTF
cdr3_nt: TGTGCCAGTAGTATAAGTGGGGACGGCTATGGCTACACCTTC
d_call: NA
clone_size: NA
cdr3_length: 14
j_call: TRBJ1-2
v_call: TRBV19

cdr3_aa: CSVLRGGSTYNEQFF
cdr3_nt: TGCAGTGTTTTGCGGGGAGGCTCGACCTACAATGAGCAGTTCTTC
d_call: NA
clone_size: few
cdr3_length: 15
j_call: TRBJ2-1
v_call: TRBV20-1

cdr3_aa: CASSSDRDEQYF
cdr3_nt: TGTGCCAGCAGCTCCGACAGGGACGAGCAGTACTTC
d_call: TRBD1
clone_size: many
cdr3_length: 12
j_call: TRBJ2-7
v_call: TRBV11-1

cdr3_aa: CASSLVRTGGRDTQYF
cdr3_nt: TGTGCCAGCAGCTTAGTGCGGACAGGGGGCAGAGATACGCAGTATTTT
d_call: TRBD1
clone_size: few
cdr3_length: 16
j_call: TRBJ2-3
v_call: TRBV7-9

cdr3_aa: CAISENRVGANVLTF
cdr3_nt: TGTGCCATCAGTGAGAACAGGGTAGGGGCCAACGTCCTGACTTTC
d_call: NA
clone_size: few
cdr3_length: 15
j_call: TRBJ2-6
v_call: TRBV10-3

cdr3_aa: CASSLWGDVNTEAFF
cdr3_nt: TGTGCCAGCAGTTTATGGGGGGACGTGAACACTGAAGCTTTCTTT
d_call: NA
clone_size: many
cdr3_length: 15
j_call: TRBJ1-1
v_call: TRBV28

cdr3_aa: CASTNSVRAEQYF
cdr3_nt: TGTGCCAGCACTAACTCCGTTCGAGCCGAGCAGTACTTC
d_call: NA
clone_size: many
cdr3_length: 13
j_call: TRBJ2-7
v_call: TRBV6-1

cdr3_aa: CASSYSIDSSGANVLTF
cdr3_nt: TGTGCCAGCAGTTACTCCATCGACAGCTCTGGGGCCAACGTCCTGACTTTC
d_call: NA
clone_size: few
cdr3_length: 17
j_call: TRBJ2-6
v_call: TRBV6-5

cdr3_aa: CASGRLGTDSNQPQHF
cdr3_nt: TGTGCCAGCGGCCGCCTCGGGACGGATAGCAATCAGCCCCAGCATTTT
d_call: NA
clone_size: NA
cdr3_length: 16
j_call: TRBJ1-5
v_call: TRBV2

cdr3_aa: CASSLLGQGEDTQYF
cdr3_nt: TGTGCCAGCAGTTTACTAGGACAGGGGGAAGATACGCAGTATTTT
d_call: TRBD1
clone_size: many
cdr3_length: 15
j_call: TRBJ2-3
v_call: TRBV27